A selection of T cell receptor beta chains follows, all from one sample in a study of T cell responses to AZD1222 COVID-19 vaccine. Profiled with immunoSEQ multiplex PCR; TCRdb holds only in-frame clones, not every one. The sample shows some 42,000 clones, approximately 83% of them seen only once. Sequenced here: peripheral blood, sampled 28 days after the second AZD1222 dose. These receptor sequences come from an adult who received the AZD1222 COVID-19 vaccine. CDR3s include the opening cysteine and the closing phenylalanine or tryptophan. Fields, in order: J gene, D gene, V gene, clone size, CDR3 length, CDR3 DNA, CDR3 protein. The D gene is left open where the match is weak. Expanded clones are given a class, and other clones once, few, many or no size at all.

j_call: TRBJ2-3
d_call: TRBD2
v_call: TRBV10-3
clone_size: -
cdr3_length: 15
cdr3_nt: TGTGCCATCAGTGCAGGCGGGGGTGTCACAGATACGCAGTATTTT
cdr3_aa: CAISAGGGVTDTQYF

j_call: TRBJ1-5
d_call: -
v_call: TRBV9
clone_size: -
cdr3_length: 15
cdr3_nt: TGTGCCAGCAGCGTAGATGCGGGGCCCGGGCAGCCCCAGCATTTT
cdr3_aa: CASSVDAGPGQPQHF

j_call: TRBJ1-4
d_call: -
v_call: TRBV6-5
clone_size: -
cdr3_length: 15
cdr3_nt: TGTGCCAGCAGTTACTCCCCCACGGTTAATGAAAAACTGTTTTTT
cdr3_aa: CASSYSPTVNEKLFF

j_call: TRBJ2-2
d_call: TRBD2
v_call: TRBV3-1/TRBV3-2
clone_size: -
cdr3_length: 14
cdr3_nt: TGTGCCAGCAGCACGGGACTAGTCCCCGGGGAGCTGTTTTTT
cdr3_aa: CASSTGLVPGELFF

j_call: TRBJ2-2
d_call: -
v_call: TRBV7-3
clone_size: once
cdr3_length: 12
cdr3_nt: TGTGCCAGCAGCCCCAACACCGGGGAGCTGTTTTTT
cdr3_aa: CASSPNTGELFF

j_call: TRBJ2-2
d_call: -
v_call: TRBV9
clone_size: -
cdr3_length: 18
cdr3_nt: TGTGCCAGCAGCGTAGCTGGCGGAGGGAAAAGTAACACCGGGGAGCTGTTTTTT
cdr3_aa: CASSVAGGGKSNTGELFF

j_call: TRBJ1-6
d_call: -
v_call: TRBV11-2
clone_size: -
cdr3_length: 15
cdr3_nt: TGTGCCAGCAGCTTAGTATCGGATGTAAATTCACCCCTCCACTTT
cdr3_aa: CASSLVSDVNSPLHF

j_call: TRBJ1-6
d_call: TRBD1
v_call: TRBV4-1
clone_size: -
cdr3_length: 15
cdr3_nt: TGCGCCAGCAGCCAGGGACAGGGGAAATATTCACCCCTCCACTTT
cdr3_aa: CASSQGQGKYSPLHF

j_call: TRBJ2-2
d_call: -
v_call: TRBV5-1
clone_size: -
cdr3_length: 12
cdr3_nt: TGCGCCAGCAGCTACTTCACCGGGGAGCTGTTTTTT
cdr3_aa: CASSYFTGELFF

j_call: TRBJ2-7
d_call: -
v_call: TRBV20-1
clone_size: few
cdr3_length: 11
cdr3_nt: TGCAGTGCTACTCAGGCCTACGAGCAGTACTTC
cdr3_aa: CSATQAYEQYF

j_call: TRBJ2-6
d_call: TRBD1
v_call: TRBV10-3
clone_size: -
cdr3_length: 17
cdr3_nt: TGTGCCATCAGTCGACAGGGGGCTATCTCTGGGGCCAACGTCCTGACTTTC
cdr3_aa: CAISRQGAISGANVLTF

j_call: TRBJ1-3
d_call: -
v_call: TRBV6-1
clone_size: -
cdr3_length: 16
cdr3_nt: TGTGCCAGCAGTGAAGCGGTTGGACAGCTAAGAAACACCATATATTTT
cdr3_aa: CASSEAVGQLRNTIYF